The clone carrying this T cell receptor (beta chain) was detected only once. Germline assignment: CDR1 SGHNT and CDR2 YYREEE (reference sequence). This CDR3 is built from 15 residues. Trimming took 0 bases from V and 8 from J, leaving 17 bases between them. This sample is drawn from a study of cytomegalovirus exposure and HLA in healthy donors. Repertoires were generated with immunoSEQ multiplex PCR, while TCRdb's copy carries only in-frame clones and drops some. The table lists about 180,000 clones, 80% to 90% of them singletons. Sequencing used PBMCs. The receptor comes from a woman in her thirties in good health and CMV-seronegative. V is TRBV5-4 and J is TRBJ1-2; no clear D gene. The CDR3 sequence: CASSLAPTQSGGYTF. The CDR3 DNA follows: TGTGCCAGCAGCTTGGCCCCTACCCAATCGGGGGGCTACACCTTC.